Following are 9 T cell receptor beta chains from one sample sequenced in a study of T cells after yellow fever vaccination. TCRdb re-called the 5' RACE reads through MiXCR, storing one row per CDR3 protein. The table shows hundreds of thousands of distinct CDR3 sequences, with around 6.5% occurring only once. Material: PBMCs, obtained 5 days after the yellow fever booster vaccination. The receptors derive from a man aged 30 to 45 who received the YFV17D yellow fever vaccine.

The table lists this clonotype with many counts. The chain carries TRBV27 and TRBJ2-6; the D is unclear. This CDR3 is built from 15 residues. Trimming removed 2 bases at V and 0 bases at J, with 5 bases between. Germline V gene data show CDR1 as MNHEY and CDR2 as SMNVEV (reference sequence). This CDR3 reads CASSLINSGANVLTF. CDR3 nucleotide sequence: TGTGCCAGCAGTTTAATAAACTCTGGGGCCAACGTCCTGACTTTC.

This clonotype came up many times. The chain combines TRBV12-3 or TRBV12-4 with TRBJ2-5, with a weak D call TRBD2 (6 bases). The CDR3 runs to 13 residues. Deletions cut 5 bases from V and 4 bases from J, with 11 bases between. CDR3 sequence (DNA): TGTGCCAGCAGTGTCCTAGCGTCAGAGACCCAGTACTTC. This sequence encodes CASSVLASETQYF.

This clonotype has a count of ten or more. The chain is built from TRBV29-1 and TRBJ2-1; D gene unclear. Trimming pared 3 bases from V and 7 bases from J, leaving 7 bases between. Per germline, CDR1 SQVTM and CDR2 ANQGSEA. The CDR3 sequence is 11 residues long. The CDR3 loop reads CSVELGNEQFF. CDR3 nucleotide sequence: TGCAGCGTTGAGTTAGGTAATGAGCAGTTCTTC.

A remark on this clonotype: A single base separates this from a much larger clone, so it may be a read error. The chain recombines TRBV6-1 with TRBJ2-2; D is unclear. The CDR3 sequence is 14 residues long. Germline V gives CDR1 MNHNS, CDR2 SASEGT. V was pared by 10 bases and J by 0 bases, with 12 bases between. The CDR3 DNA reads TGTGCCACCCGAGAGAAATCGAACACCGGGGAGCTGTTTTTT. Its translation: CATREKSNTGELFF.

This clonotype showed up just a few times. The chain carries TRBV5-1 and TRBJ2-1, with TRBD2 identical over 13 bases. The CDR3 is 16 residues long. V was clipped by 4 bases and J by 9 bases; unmatched bases: 10. CDR1 and CDR2 (germline): SGHRS, YFSETQ. DNA of the CDR3: TGCGCCAGCAGCCCCAGACTAGCGGGAGGTTCTAGTGAGCAGTTCTTC. This gives the protein CASSPRLAGGSSEQFF. The complete variable domain, with remaining parts taken from reference TRBV5-1 and TRBJ2-1, reads KAGVTQTPRYLIKTRGQQVTLSCSPISGHRSVSWYQQTPGQGLQFLFEYFSETQRNKGNFPGRFSGRQFSNSRSEMNVSTLELGDSALYLCASSPRLAGGSSEQFFGPGTRLTVL.

The rearrangement links TRBV20-1 to TRBJ2-7, with D possibly called TRBD1 or TRBD2 (5 bases each). Germline V gene sequence: CDR1 DFQATT, CDR2 SNEGSKA (reference sequence). The CDR3 totals 13 residues. The ends were cut back, 6 bases at V and 3 bases at J, with 15 bases in the middle. CDR3 sequence (DNA): TGCAGTGCGCACCGGGGCCTGAACTACGAGCAGTACTTC. Translated: CSAHRGLNYEQYF.

This clonotype was seen ten or more times. The chain couples TRBV7-9 to TRBJ1-3; D ambiguous. CDR3 size: 14 residues. The germline gives CDR1 SEHNR, CDR2 FQNEAQ (reference sequence). The germline V and J ends were trimmed by 7 bases and 0 bases, with 10 bases remaining between them. CDR3: CASIVGSSGNTIYF. The CDR3 DNA reads TGTGCCAGCATAGTTGGGAGCTCTGGAAACACCATATATTTT.

Only a few counts were recorded for this clonotype. The V and J genes are TRBV27 and TRBJ2-2; TRBD2 matches 8 bases. V trimming: 5 bases; J trimming: 6 bases; junction bases outside the gene matches: 5. Per germline, CDR1 MNHEY and CDR2 SMNVEV (reference sequence). The CDR3 totals 14 residues. The chain's CDR3 is CASSRREGPGELFF. CDR3 coding DNA: TGTGCCAGCAGTCGACGGGAGGGACCCGGGGAGCTGTTTTTT.

In this sample, this clonotype turned up many times. The genes are TRBV20-1 and TRBJ2-3; 10 bases map to TRBD2. Germline V lookup: CDR1 DFQATT, CDR2 SNEGSKA (reference sequence). J lost 2 bases, V lost 3 bases, and 5 bases had no gene match. The CDR3 spans 15 residues. In DNA form, the CDR3 reads TGCAGTGCTAGGACTAGCGGGCACTACACAGATACGCAGTATTTT. Translation: CSARTSGHYTDTQYF.